Listed below are T cell receptor beta chains from one sample, sequenced in a study of technical replicates of blood from several donors. TCRdb's copy holds only in-frame clones and misses some; the assay was immunoSEQ multiplex PCR. The sample holds 65,000 to 70,000 clones; over 70% are singletons and the top ten take 3.5% to 5%. Sequences were obtained from PBMCs. These receptor sequences come from a human donor in good health. Some clones in this sample may be carry-over from other donors' samples. CDR3s include the opening cysteine and the closing phenylalanine or tryptophan. Rows may omit the clone size; those that give it use once, few, many or a size class.

clone_size	v_call	j_call	cdr3_length	cdr3_aa
once	TRBV7-3	TRBJ2-6	15	CASSEQGPGANVLTF
-	TRBV30	TRBJ2-5	12	CAWSIQGETQYF
-	TRBV28	TRBJ2-7	15	CASNLMTGPSYEQYF
-	TRBV21-1	TRBJ2-1	15	CASSQASRQSNEQFF
-	TRBV29-1	TRBJ2-1	18	CSVEVGAGGRRSYNEQFF
-	TRBV7-2	TRBJ2-1	14	CASSLGLAEVEQFF
few	TRBV7-9	TRBJ1-1	15	CASTPMGQMNTEAFF
-	TRBV18	TRBJ2-1	14	CASSPSSGGYEQFF
few	TRBV6-4	TRBJ2-2	17	CASRKAGGIANTGELFF
once	TRBV12-5	TRBJ2-7	14	CASGHRTGGGEQYF
once	TRBV13	TRBJ2-7	13	CASSLPDSYEQYF
-	TRBV30	TRBJ2-5	11	CAWERSGTQYF
-	TRBV29-1	TRBJ1-1	13	CSVEVAGAPEAFF
-	TRBV4-1	TRBJ2-3	15	CASSQPVPGTDTQYF
-	TRBV25-1	TRBJ2-3	13	CASSRPGADTQYF
-	TRBV7-2	TRBJ2-3	14	CASSGGGSTDTQYF
-	TRBV27	TRBJ1-6	15	CASSTVSSYNSPLHF
-	TRBV29-1	TRBJ1-2	13	CSVGGSWEDGYTF
-	TRBV4-2	TRBJ2-3	17	CASSQDLAGRITDTQYF
-	TRBV19	TRBJ1-5	15	CASTLSGGGNQPQHF
once	TRBV30	TRBJ2-5	15	CAWRPPGQGRETQYF
once	TRBV4-3	TRBJ2-3	17	CASSRGTSGGLTDTQYF
-	TRBV30	TRBJ2-5	15	CAWSLGTSGQETQYF
-	TRBV25-1	TRBJ1-5	14	CASTLGQDGQPQHF
-	TRBV23-1	TRBJ1-5	18	CASSQSWQGEYSNQPQHF
once	TRBV11-2	TRBJ2-7	13	CASSWSEEYEQYF
-	TRBV7-2	TRBJ1-6	13	CASSSRQFERLHF
-	TRBV30	TRBJ1-2	14	CAWSTGQEGGGYTF
-	TRBV7-2	TRBJ2-3	16	CASSFGAAITTDTQYF
-	TRBV4-2	TRBJ2-5	18	CASSRTTSGGASQETQYF
-	TRBV4-3	TRBJ2-7	17	CASSQDPTPAGQNGQYF
-	TRBV29-1	TRBJ2-7	13	CSVEGQGPYEQYF
once	TRBV4-2	TRBJ1-4	15	CASSQVGGAHEKLFF
-	TRBV10-3	TRBJ2-1	14	CAISPGQGINEQFF
-	TRBV5-4	TRBJ2-1	13	CASSLGAFDEQFF
-	TRBV5-1	TRBJ2-7	13	CASSWGRGDEQYF
once	TRBV6-4	TRBJ1-5	15	CASSECGEENQPQHF
-	TRBV5-6	TRBJ1-2	15	CASSPRRQGGGGYTF
-	TRBV27	TRBJ2-7	16	CASSLTRDSWGYEQYF
-	TRBV4-3	TRBJ2-1	16	CASSQDTPGGYNEQFF
few	TRBV7-9	TRBJ2-2	18	CASSSQSSGSSNTGELFF
-	TRBV29-1	TRBJ2-5	11	CSVVRLGTQYF
few	TRBV2	TRBJ1-2	12	CASSDRVSGYTF
-	TRBV29-1	TRBJ2-3	11	CSSAGADTQYF
-	TRBV18	TRBJ2-2	16	CASSPRQGADTGELFF
-	TRBV18	TRBJ1-3	17	CASSLQDSLVAGNTIYF
-	TRBV7-2	TRBJ2-2	18	CASSPSLLAGGPGGELFF
few	TRBV13	TRBJ2-7	17	CASSSSWDSGSSYEQYF
-	TRBV11-2	TRBJ2-1	15	CASSDNTVFSHEQFF
-	TRBV7-2	TRBJ2-2	19	CASSPGGAGGYLGTGELFF
-	TRBV5-6	TRBJ1-1	15	CASSRSTGGSTEAFF
few	TRBV6-1	TRBJ2-1	15	CASSLAGLSYNEQFF
-	TRBV5-4	TRBJ1-3	15	CASSLWRNSGNTIYF
-	TRBV10-3	TRBJ1-5	15	CAISPGQGNNQPQHF